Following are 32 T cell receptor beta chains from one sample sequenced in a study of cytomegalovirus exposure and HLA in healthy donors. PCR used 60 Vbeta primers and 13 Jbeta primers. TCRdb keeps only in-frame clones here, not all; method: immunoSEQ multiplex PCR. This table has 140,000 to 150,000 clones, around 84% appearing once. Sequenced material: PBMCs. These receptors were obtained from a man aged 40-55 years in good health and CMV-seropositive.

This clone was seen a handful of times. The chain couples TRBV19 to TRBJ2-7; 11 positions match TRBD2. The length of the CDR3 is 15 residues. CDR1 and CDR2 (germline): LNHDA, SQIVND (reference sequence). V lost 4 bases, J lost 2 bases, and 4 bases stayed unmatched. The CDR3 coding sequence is TGTGCCAGTAGTAGATCGGGACTAGCGGCCTACGAGCAGTACTTC. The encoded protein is CASSRSGLAAYEQYF.

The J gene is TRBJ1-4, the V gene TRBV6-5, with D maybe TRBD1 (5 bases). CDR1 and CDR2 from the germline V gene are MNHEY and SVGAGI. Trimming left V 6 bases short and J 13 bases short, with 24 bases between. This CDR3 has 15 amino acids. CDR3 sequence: CASSPALRSARGLFF. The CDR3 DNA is TGTGCCAGCAGCCCAGCCCTACGGTCTGCTAGGGGACTGTTTTTT.

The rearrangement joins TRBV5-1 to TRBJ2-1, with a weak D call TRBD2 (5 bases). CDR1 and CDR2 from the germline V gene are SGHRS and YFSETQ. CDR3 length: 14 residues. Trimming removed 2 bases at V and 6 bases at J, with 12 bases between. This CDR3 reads CASSFMLAGNEQFF. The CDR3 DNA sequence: TGCGCCAGCAGCTTTATGCTAGCAGGCAATGAGCAGTTCTTC.

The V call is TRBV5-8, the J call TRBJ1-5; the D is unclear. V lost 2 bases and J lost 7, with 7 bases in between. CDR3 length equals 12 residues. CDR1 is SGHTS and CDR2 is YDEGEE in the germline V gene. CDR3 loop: CASSFEGQPQHF. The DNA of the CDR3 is TGTGCCAGCAGCTTTGAGGGCCAGCCCCAGCATTTT.

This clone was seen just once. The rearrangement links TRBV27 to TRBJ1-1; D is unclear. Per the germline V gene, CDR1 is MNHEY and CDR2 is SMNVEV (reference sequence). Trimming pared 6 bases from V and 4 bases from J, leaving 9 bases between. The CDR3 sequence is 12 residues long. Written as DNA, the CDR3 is TGTGCCAGCAGCACGGGGTTCACTGAAGCTTTCTTT. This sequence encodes CASSTGFTEAFF.

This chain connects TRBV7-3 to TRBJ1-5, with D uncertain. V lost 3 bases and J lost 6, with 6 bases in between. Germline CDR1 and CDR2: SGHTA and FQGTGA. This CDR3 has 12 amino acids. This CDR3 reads CASSLPGQPQHF. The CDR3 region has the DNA TGTGCCAGCAGCTTGCCCGGTCAGCCCCAGCATTTT.

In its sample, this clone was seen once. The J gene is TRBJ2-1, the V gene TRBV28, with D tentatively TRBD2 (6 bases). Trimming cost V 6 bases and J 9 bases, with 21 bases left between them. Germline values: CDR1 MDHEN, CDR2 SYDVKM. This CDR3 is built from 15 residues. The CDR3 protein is CASSMDGRTGAEQFF. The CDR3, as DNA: TGTGCCAGCAGCATGGATGGGAGGACCGGGGCTGAGCAGTTCTTC.

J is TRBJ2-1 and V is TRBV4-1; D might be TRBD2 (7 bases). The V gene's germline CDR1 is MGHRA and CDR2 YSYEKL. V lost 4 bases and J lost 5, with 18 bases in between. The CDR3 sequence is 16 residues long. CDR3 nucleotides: TGCGCCAGCAGCCTCCCCGGGGGGCAGCTCAACAATGAGCAGTTCTTC. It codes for CASSLPGGQLNNEQFF.

CDR3 nucleotide sequence: TGTGCCAGCAGCTCTACCCCCAGGGGGCTGGTAGCTTTCTTT. Residues: CASSSTPRGLVAFF. The chain recombines TRBV7-9 with TRBJ1-1; 8 nucleotides match TRBD1. This CDR3 region has 14 residues. Germline CDR1 reads SEHNR; CDR2 reads FQNEAQ (reference sequence). The junction had 11 bases not matched to a gene; V was cut back by 4 bases and J by 10 bases.

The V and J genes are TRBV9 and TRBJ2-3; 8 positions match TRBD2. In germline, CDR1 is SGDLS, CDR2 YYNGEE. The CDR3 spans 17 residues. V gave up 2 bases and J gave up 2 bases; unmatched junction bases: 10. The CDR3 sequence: CASSVASAGASTDTQYF. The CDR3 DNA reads TGTGCCAGCAGCGTGGCATCAGCGGGGGCCTCCACAGATACGCAGTATTTT.

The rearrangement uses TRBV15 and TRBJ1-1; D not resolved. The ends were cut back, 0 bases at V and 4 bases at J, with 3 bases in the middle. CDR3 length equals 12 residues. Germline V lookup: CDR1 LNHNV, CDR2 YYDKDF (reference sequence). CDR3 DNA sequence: TGTGCCACCAGCAGAGATCGCACTGAAGCTTTCTTT. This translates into CATSRDRTEAFF. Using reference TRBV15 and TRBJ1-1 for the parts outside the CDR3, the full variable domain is DAMVIQNPRYQVTQFGKPVTLSCSQTLNHNVMYWYQQKSSQAPKLLFHYYDKDFNNEADTPDNFQSRRPNTSFCFLDIRSPGLGDTAMYLCATSRDRTEAFFGQGTRLTVV.

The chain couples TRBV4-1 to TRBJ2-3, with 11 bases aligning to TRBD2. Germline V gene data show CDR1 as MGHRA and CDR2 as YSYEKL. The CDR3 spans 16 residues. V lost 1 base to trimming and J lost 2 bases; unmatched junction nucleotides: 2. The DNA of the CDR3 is TGCGCCAGCAGCCAAGGACTAGCGGGACCCACAGATACGCAGTATTTT. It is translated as CASSQGLAGPTDTQYF.

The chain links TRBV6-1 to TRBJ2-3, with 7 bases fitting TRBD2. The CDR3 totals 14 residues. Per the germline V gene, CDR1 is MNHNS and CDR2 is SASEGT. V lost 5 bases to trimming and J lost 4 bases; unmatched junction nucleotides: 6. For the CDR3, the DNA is TGTGCCAGCAGTCGGTTAGCGGGCGCAGATACGCAGTATTTT. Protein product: CASSRLAGADTQYF.

CDR3 DNA: TGTGCCAGCTCACCAAGGGACAGCGAGACCCAGTACTTC. This sequence encodes CASSPRDSETQYF. V gene TRBV18 combines with J gene TRBJ2-5; the match to TRBD1 covers 7 bases. V trimming: 2 bases; J trimming: 5 bases; junction bases outside the gene matches: 2. The CDR3 has 13 amino acids. Germline CDR1 is KGHSH and CDR2 is LQKENI.

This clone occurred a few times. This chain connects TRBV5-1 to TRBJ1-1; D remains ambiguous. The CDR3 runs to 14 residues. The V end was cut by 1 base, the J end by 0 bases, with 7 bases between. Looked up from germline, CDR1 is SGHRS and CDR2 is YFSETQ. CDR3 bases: TGCGCCAGCAGCTTGAAGGAGTTGAACACTGAAGCTTTCTTT. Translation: CASSLKELNTEAFF. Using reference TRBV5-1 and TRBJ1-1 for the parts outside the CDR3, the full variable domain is KAGVTQTPRYLIKTRGQQVTLSCSPISGHRSVSWYQQTPGQGLQFLFEYFSETQRNKGNFPGRFSGRQFSNSRSEMNVSTLELGDSALYLCASSLKELNTEAFFGQGTRLTVV.

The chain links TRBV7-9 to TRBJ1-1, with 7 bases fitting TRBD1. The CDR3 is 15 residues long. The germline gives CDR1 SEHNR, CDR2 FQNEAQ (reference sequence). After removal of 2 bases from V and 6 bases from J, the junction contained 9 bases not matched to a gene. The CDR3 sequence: CASSLRQGGVAEAFF. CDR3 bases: TGTGCCAGCAGCTTACGACAGGGTGGAGTAGCTGAAGCTTTCTTT.

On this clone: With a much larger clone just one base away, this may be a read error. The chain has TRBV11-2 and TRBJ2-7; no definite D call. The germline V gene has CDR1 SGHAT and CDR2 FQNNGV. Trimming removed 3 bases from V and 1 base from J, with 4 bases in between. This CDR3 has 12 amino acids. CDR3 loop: CASSLTSYEQYF. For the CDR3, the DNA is TGTGCCAGCAGCTTGACTTCCTACGAGCAGTACTTC.

The CDR3 loop is CSVHLRDRVPAFF. The CDR3 DNA reads TGCAGCGTCCACCTTCGGGACAGGGTGCCAGCTTTCTTT. This rearrangement joins TRBV29-1 to TRBJ1-1, with 9 nucleotides matching TRBD1. Germline V lookup: CDR1 SQVTM, CDR2 ANQGSEA. The CDR3 sequence is 13 residues long. Losses at the gene ends were 6 bases for V and 10 bases for J; bases not matched to a gene: 12.

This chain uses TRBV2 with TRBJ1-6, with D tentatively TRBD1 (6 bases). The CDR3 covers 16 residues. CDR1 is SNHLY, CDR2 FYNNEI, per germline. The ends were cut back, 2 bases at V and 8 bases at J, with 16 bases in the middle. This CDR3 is CASSEQGPHNHSPLHF. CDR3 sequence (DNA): TGTGCCAGCAGTGAACAGGGGCCCCATAATCATTCACCCCTCCACTTT.

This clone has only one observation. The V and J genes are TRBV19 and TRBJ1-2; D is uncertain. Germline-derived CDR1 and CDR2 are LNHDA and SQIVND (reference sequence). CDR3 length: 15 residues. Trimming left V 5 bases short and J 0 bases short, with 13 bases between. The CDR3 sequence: CASSLRTATNYGYTF. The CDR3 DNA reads TGTGCCAGTAGTCTTCGGACTGCCACTAACTATGGCTACACCTTC.

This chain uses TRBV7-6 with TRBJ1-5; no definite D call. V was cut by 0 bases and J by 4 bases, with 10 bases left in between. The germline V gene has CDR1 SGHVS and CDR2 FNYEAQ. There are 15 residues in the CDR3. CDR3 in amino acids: CASSLAAGANQPQHF. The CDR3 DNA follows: TGTGCCAGCAGCTTAGCGGCAGGCGCTAATCAGCCCCAGCATTTT.

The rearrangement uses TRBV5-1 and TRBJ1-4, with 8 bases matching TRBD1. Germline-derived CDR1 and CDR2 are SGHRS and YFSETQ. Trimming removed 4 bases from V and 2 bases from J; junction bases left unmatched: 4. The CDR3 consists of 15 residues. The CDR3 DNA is TGCGCCAGCAGCGCGGACAGGGTTACTAATGAAAAACTGTTTTTT. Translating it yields CASSADRVTNEKLFF. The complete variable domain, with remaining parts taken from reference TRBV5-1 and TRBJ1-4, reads KAGVTQTPRYLIKTRGQQVTLSCSPISGHRSVSWYQQTPGQGLQFLFEYFSETQRNKGNFPGRFSGRQFSNSRSEMNVSTLELGDSALYLCASSADRVTNEKLFFGSGTQLSVL.

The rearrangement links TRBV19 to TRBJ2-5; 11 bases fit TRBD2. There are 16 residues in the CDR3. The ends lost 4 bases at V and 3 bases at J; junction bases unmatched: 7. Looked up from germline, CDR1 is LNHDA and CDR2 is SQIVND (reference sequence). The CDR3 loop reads CASSTGTSGPEETQYF. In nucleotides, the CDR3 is TGTGCCAGTAGTACCGGGACTAGCGGACCCGAAGAGACCCAGTACTTC.

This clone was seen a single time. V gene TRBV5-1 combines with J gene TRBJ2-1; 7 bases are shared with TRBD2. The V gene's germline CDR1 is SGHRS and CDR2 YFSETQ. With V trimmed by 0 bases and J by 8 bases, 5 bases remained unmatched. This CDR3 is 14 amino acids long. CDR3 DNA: TGCGCCAGCAGCTTGGGACTAGCTATCGATGAGCAGTTCTTC. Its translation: CASSLGLAIDEQFF.

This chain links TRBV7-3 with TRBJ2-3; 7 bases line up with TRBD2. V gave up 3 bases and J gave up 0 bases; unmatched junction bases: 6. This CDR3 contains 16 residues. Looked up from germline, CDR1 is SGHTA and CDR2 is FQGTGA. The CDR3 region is CASSLEASGSTDTQYF. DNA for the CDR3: TGTGCCAGCAGCTTGGAGGCTAGCGGTAGCACAGATACGCAGTATTTT.

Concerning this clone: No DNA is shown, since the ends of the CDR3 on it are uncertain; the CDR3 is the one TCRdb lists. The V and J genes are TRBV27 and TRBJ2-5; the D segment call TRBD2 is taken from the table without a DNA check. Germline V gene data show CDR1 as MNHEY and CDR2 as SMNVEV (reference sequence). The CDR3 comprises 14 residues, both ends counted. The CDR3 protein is CASSSSGYTYEQYF.

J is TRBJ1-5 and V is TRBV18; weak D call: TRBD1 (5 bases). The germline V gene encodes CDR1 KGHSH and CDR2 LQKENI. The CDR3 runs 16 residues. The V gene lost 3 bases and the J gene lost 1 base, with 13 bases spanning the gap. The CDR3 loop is CASSPVGGTSNQPQHF. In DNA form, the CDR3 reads TGTGCCAGCTCACCGGTGGGAGGGACGAGCAATCAGCCCCAGCATTTT.

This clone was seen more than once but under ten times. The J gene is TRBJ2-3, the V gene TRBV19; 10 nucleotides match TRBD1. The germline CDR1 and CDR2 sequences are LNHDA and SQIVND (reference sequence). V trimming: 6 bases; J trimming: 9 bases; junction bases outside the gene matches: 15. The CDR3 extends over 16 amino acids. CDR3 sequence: CASSEDRGSFAMTQYF. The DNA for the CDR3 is TGTGCCAGTAGCGAGGACAGGGGGTCATTTGCGATGACGCAGTATTTT.

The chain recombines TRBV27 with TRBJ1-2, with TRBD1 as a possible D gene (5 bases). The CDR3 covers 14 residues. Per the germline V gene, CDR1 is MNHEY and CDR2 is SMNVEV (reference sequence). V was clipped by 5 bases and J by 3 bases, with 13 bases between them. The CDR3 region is CASSHQGPDYGYTF. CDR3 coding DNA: TGTGCCAGCAGTCACCAGGGCCCCGACTATGGCTACACCTTC.

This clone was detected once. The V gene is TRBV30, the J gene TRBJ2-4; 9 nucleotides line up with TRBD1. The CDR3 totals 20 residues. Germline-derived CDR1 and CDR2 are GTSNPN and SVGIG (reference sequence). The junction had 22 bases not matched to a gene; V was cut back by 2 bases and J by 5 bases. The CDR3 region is CAWSPNILHPGQGSENIQYF. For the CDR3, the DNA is TGTGCCTGGAGTCCGAACATCCTTCACCCGGGACAGGGTTCCGAAAACATTCAGTACTTC.

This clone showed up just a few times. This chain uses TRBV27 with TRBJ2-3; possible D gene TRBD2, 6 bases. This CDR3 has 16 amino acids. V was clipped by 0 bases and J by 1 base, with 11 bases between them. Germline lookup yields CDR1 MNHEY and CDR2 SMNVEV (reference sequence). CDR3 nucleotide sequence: TGTGCCAGCAGTTTATCGTACGGGAGAGGCACAGATACGCAGTATTTT. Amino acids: CASSLSYGRGTDTQYF.

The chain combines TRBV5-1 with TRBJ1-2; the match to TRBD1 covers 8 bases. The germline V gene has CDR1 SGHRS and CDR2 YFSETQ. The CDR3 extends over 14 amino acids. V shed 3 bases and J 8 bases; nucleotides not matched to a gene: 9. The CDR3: CASSSNSGGLGYTF. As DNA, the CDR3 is TGCGCCAGCAGCTCGAATTCAGGGGGCTTAGGCTACACCTTC. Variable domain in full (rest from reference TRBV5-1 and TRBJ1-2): KAGVTQTPRYLIKTRGQQVTLSCSPISGHRSVSWYQQTPGQGLQFLFEYFSETQRNKGNFPGRFSGRQFSNSRSEMNVSTLELGDSALYLCASSSNSGGLGYTFGSGTRLTVV.